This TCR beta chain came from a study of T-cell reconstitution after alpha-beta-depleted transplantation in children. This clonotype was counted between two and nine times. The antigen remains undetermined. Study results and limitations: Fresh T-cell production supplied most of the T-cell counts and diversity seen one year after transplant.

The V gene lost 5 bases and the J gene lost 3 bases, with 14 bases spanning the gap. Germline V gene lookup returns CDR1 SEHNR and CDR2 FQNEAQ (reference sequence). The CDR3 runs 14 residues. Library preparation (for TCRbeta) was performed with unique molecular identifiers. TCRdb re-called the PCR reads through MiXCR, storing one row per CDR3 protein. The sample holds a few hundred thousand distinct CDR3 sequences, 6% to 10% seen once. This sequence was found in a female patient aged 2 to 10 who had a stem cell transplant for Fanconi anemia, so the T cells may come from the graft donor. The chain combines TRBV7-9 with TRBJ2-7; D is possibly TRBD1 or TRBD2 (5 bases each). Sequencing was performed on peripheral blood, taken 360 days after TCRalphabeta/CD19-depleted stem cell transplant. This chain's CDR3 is CASSPPRGHYEQYF. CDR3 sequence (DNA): TGTGCCAGCAGCCCCCCGAGGGGCCACTACGAGCAGTACTTC. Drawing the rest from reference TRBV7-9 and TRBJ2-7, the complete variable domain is DTGVSQNPRHKITKRGQNVTFRCDPISEHNRLYWYRQTLGQGPEFLTYFQNEAQLEKSRLLSDRFSAERPKGSFSTLEIQRTEQGDSAMYLCASSPPRGHYEQYFGPGTRLTVT.